What follows is one T cell receptor beta chain and its context. Antigen unknown. The CDR3 totals 15 residues. The ends were cut back, 4 bases at V and 0 bases at J, with 11 bases in the middle. CDR1 is SGHRS, CDR2 YFSETQ, per germline. This sample is drawn from a study of memory B cells and T cells in multiple sclerosis. Study-level points and caveats: Compartments had unequal clone-set sizes, affecting shared clonotype counts.

After stimulus-free culture, autoproliferating CFSE-dim and non-proliferating CFSE-high T cells were sequenced separately. Cultures began with some 52 million CFSE-labeled PBMCs, unstimulated for more than 6 days, with replicate wells pooled. The PBMCs received about 0.5 uM CFSE and serum-free culture with no added stimuli. Only in-frame clones appear in the TCRdb table, and some are missing; sequencing was by immunoSEQ multiplex PCR. The sample has around 50,000 clones, 82% seen once. The gene calls are TRBV5-1 and TRBJ1-3; no reliable D call. The sample taken for sequencing was PBMCs from blood kept in culture. The origin of this receptor is a human donor with multiple sclerosis. As DNA, the CDR3 is TGCGCCAGCAGCCCAATGGATCCCTCTGGAAACACCATATATTTT. It codes for CASSPMDPSGNTIYF.